What follows are 21 T cell receptor beta chains derived from one specimen sequenced in a study of Tregs in tolerant kidney transplant recipients. Profiling relied on immunoSEQ multiplex PCR, and the TCRdb table lists in-frame clones only, not all of them. This table holds about 14,000 clones, roughly 78% found once. The sequences come from Tregs from blood, collected before the transplant. These receptors were obtained from a human donor who received a combined kidney and bone marrow transplant.

CDR3 bases: TGTGCCAGCAGTCCCGGGGGCTATGGCTACACCTTC. It translates to CASSPGGYGYTF. This sequence joins TRBV7-2 and TRBJ1-2, with D maybe TRBD1 (5 bases). Germline V gene sequence: CDR1 SGHTA, CDR2 FQGNSA. The CDR3 is 12 amino acids. V was cut by 6 bases and J by 4 bases, with 9 bases left in between. The full variable domain, with the rest looked up from reference TRBV7-2 and TRBJ1-2, is GAGVSQSPSNKVTEKGKDVELRCDPISGHTALYWYRQSLGQGLEFLIYFQGNSAPDKSGLPSDRFSAERTGGSVSTLTIQRTQQEDSAVYLCASSPGGYGYTFGSGTRLTVV.

This chain connects TRBV18 to TRBJ2-7; 7 nucleotides match TRBD1. The V and J ends lost 3 bases and 1 base, in that order; junction bases with no gene match: 6. CDR3 length: 15 amino acids. Germline CDR1 and CDR2: KGHSH and LQKENI. The CDR3 bases are TGTGCCAGCTCACCTTCCGGGACAGTTTCCTACGAGCAGTACTTC. It specifies CASSPSGTVSYEQYF.

In DNA form, the CDR3 reads TGTGCCAGCAGCTTACCGCGGGGGCGTTGGTTTGGGGCCAACGTCCTGACTTTC. It translates to CASSLPRGRWFGANVLTF. The chain has TRBV7-9 and TRBJ2-6, with a tentative D call TRBD2 (7 bases). Germline loops: CDR1 SEHNR, CDR2 FQNEAQ (reference sequence). The CDR3 has 18 amino acids. V was trimmed by 2 bases and J by 3 bases, leaving 17 bases between them. Complete variable domain (other parts from reference TRBV7-9 and TRBJ2-6): DTGVSQNPRHKITKRGQNVTFRCDPISEHNRLYWYRQTLGQGPEFLTYFQNEAQLEKSRLLSDRFSAERPKGSFSTLEIQRTEQGDSAMYLCASSLPRGRWFGANVLTFGAGSRLTVL.

The gene calls are TRBV6-6 and TRBJ2-7; D may be TRBD2 (6 bases). This CDR3 has 14 residues. Trimming took off 3 bases at V and 1 base at J, with 10 bases between the two ends. Germline CDR1 and CDR2: MNHNY and SVGAGI (reference sequence). The CDR3 sequence is CASSYYGTSYEQYF. In DNA, the CDR3 is TGTGCCAGCAGTTATTACGGGACTTCCTACGAGCAGTACTTC.

This clone was recorded only once. The V gene is TRBV2, the J gene TRBJ1-1; D might be TRBD1 (6 bases). The CDR3 totals 12 residues. The germline CDR1 and CDR2 sequences are SNHLY and FYNNEI. Trimming left V 6 bases short and J 8 bases short, with 13 bases between. The CDR3 is CASSRTTGEAFF. CDR3 nucleotides: TGTGCCAGCAGCCGAACCACAGGGGAAGCTTTCTTT.

The chain uses TRBV30 and TRBJ1-2; 8 bases agree with TRBD1. This CDR3 has 13 residues. CDR1 is GTSNPN and CDR2 is SVGIG in the germline V gene (reference sequence). V trimming: 3 bases; J trimming: 8 bases; junction bases outside the gene matches: 8. This chain's CDR3 is CAWRTGVRRGYTF. The CDR3, as DNA: TGTGCCTGGAGGACAGGGGTAAGAAGGGGCTACACCTTC. Combining the CDR3 with reference TRBV30 and TRBJ1-2 gives the whole variable domain SQTIHQWPATLVQPVGSPLSLECTVEGTSNPNLYWYRQAAGRGLQLLFYSVGIGQISSEVPQNLSASRPQDRQFILSSKKLLLSDSGFYLCAWRTGVRRGYTFGSGTRLTVV.

This chain connects TRBV5-4 to TRBJ2-3; 7 bases match TRBD2. CDR3 size: 15 residues. J lost 2 bases, V lost 4 bases, and 7 bases had no gene match. Germline-derived CDR1 and CDR2 are SGHNT and YYREEE (reference sequence). CDR3 sequence (DNA): TGTGCCAGCAGCGGGGCGGCGGGAGTCACAGATACGCAGTATTTT. It translates to CASSGAAGVTDTQYF.

The chain combines TRBV19 with TRBJ2-2, with D tentatively TRBD2 (5 bases). This CDR3 comprises 14 residues. In germline, CDR1 is LNHDA, CDR2 SQIVND (reference sequence). Trimming left V 7 bases short and J 0 bases short, with 9 bases between. CDR3 sequence reads: CASKPGTNTGELFF. Here the CDR3 DNA reads TGTGCCAGTAAGCCGGGGACGAACACCGGGGAGCTGTTTTTT.

The gene calls are TRBV4-1 and TRBJ1-6, with D hard to call. This CDR3 region has 15 residues. Germline CDR1 is MGHRA and CDR2 is YSYEKL. V dropped 3 bases and J dropped 10 bases, with 16 bases sitting between them. CDR3 protein: CASSHTGRGGSPLHF. CDR3 sequence (DNA): TGCGCCAGCAGCCATACCGGACGGGGAGGGTCACCCCTCCACTTT.

The rearrangement links TRBV4-1 to TRBJ1-1; the D is unclear. The germline V gene has CDR1 MGHRA and CDR2 YSYEKL. The CDR3 spans 14 residues. V was shortened by 4 bases and J by 6 bases, with 15 bases between the two germline ends. CDR3 nucleotide sequence: TGCGCCAGCAGCCTCCATGAGGGAACTCCTGAAGCTTTCTTT. Translation: CASSLHEGTPEAFF.

V is TRBV28 and J is TRBJ2-7; 8 positions match TRBD1. The CDR3 has 15 amino acids. V shed 6 bases, J shed 3 bases, and the junction held 10 bases outside the gene matches. In germline, CDR1 is MDHEN, CDR2 SYDVKM. The CDR3 sequence: CASSPTGGPFYEQYF. The CDR3 nucleotides read TGTGCCAGCAGCCCTACAGGGGGGCCCTTCTACGAGCAGTACTTC.

The chain combines TRBV5-1 with TRBJ2-7; 7 bases line up with TRBD1. Trimming removed 4 bases from V and 5 bases from J; junction bases left unmatched: 6. The CDR3 runs to 13 residues. Germline V lookup: CDR1 SGHRS, CDR2 YFSETQ. In DNA, the CDR3 is TGCGCCAGCAGCCTCGACAGGGCGGACGAGCAGTACTTC. Amino acid sequence: CASSLDRADEQYF.

This clone was seen once. The chain combines TRBV5-5 with TRBJ1-4; D call uncertain. There are 14 residues in the CDR3. V gave up 0 bases and J gave up 5 bases, with 8 bases separating them. Germline V gene lookup returns CDR1 SGHKS and CDR2 YYEKEE (reference sequence). This CDR3 reads CASSLAAVNEKLFF. The CDR3 region has the DNA TGTGCCAGCAGCTTGGCGGCGGTCAATGAAAAACTGTTTTTT.

V gene TRBV5-6 combines with J gene TRBJ1-2, with 9 positions matching TRBD1. The CDR3 covers 14 residues. From germline, CDR1 is SGHDT and CDR2 YYEEEE. V lost 0 bases to trimming and J lost 7 bases; unmatched junction nucleotides: 4. The DNA for the CDR3 is TGTGCCAGCAGCTTGGACAGGGGGCTTTCTGGCTACACCTTC. Translating it yields CASSLDRGLSGYTF.

There are a few counts of this clone. This chain joins TRBV7-2 and TRBJ2-7; D remains ambiguous. The CDR3 runs 14 residues. CDR1 is SGHTA and CDR2 is FQGNSA in the germline V gene. V was pared by 4 bases and J by 2 bases, with 12 bases between. The CDR3 DNA follows: TGTGCCAGCAGCTCTAGTCTCGCAACCTACGAGCAGTACTTC. It codes for CASSSSLATYEQYF.

This clone was seen more than once but under ten times. This chain uses TRBV5-1 with TRBJ1-2; weak D call: TRBD1 (6 bases). V dropped 0 bases and J dropped 7 bases, with 10 bases sitting between them. The length of the CDR3 is 13 residues. CDR1 and CDR2 from the germline V gene are SGHRS and YFSETQ. This CDR3 reads CASSLAGAGGYTF. The CDR3 region has the DNA TGCGCCAGCAGCTTGGCAGGGGCGGGTGGCTACACCTTC.

The chain employs TRBV9 and TRBJ2-1, with D perhaps TRBD2 (5 bases). The CDR3 spans 17 residues. Trimming took 0 bases from V and 8 from J, leaving 21 bases between them. Germline lookup yields CDR1 SGDLS and CDR2 YYNGEE. The CDR3 protein is CASSVDPAGLVSDEQFF. The CDR3, as DNA: TGTGCCAGCAGCGTAGATCCGGCAGGCCTTGTTAGCGATGAGCAGTTCTTC. Full variable domain (missing parts from reference TRBV9 and TRBJ2-1): DSGVTQTPKHLITATGQRVTLRCSPRSGDLSVYWYQQSLDQGLQFLIQYYNGEERAKGNILERFSAQQFPDLHSELNLSSLELGDSALYFCASSVDPAGLVSDEQFFGPGTRLTVL.

The chain combines TRBV15 with TRBJ1-5; no clear D gene. CDR3 length: 11 residues. Germline CDR1 is LNHNV and CDR2 is YYDKDF (reference sequence). Trimming took 8 bases from V and 5 from J, leaving 7 bases between them. The CDR3, as DNA: TGTGCCACCGGTGAGGATCAGCCCCAGCATTTT. Protein sequence: CATGEDQPQHF.

V is TRBV10-3 and J is TRBJ1-2; D uncertain. Germline V gene lookup returns CDR1 ENHRY and CDR2 SYGVKD. The length of the CDR3 is 18 residues. The V gene lost 3 bases and the J gene lost 0 bases, with 20 bases spanning the gap. DNA of the CDR3: TGTGCCATCAGTGATTATTCCGGGATCGGAAGAGCTAACTATGGCTACACCTTC. This gives the protein CAISDYSGIGRANYGYTF.

The V and J genes are TRBV7-9 and TRBJ2-1, with a tentative D call TRBD2 (6 bases). The V gene's germline CDR1 is SEHNR and CDR2 FQNEAQ (reference sequence). This CDR3 contains 16 residues. Trimming took off 0 bases at V and 4 bases at J, with 13 bases between the two ends. The chain's CDR3 is CASSLAGASVYNEQFF. The CDR3 bases are TGTGCCAGCAGCTTAGCTGGCGCTAGCGTGTACAATGAGCAGTTCTTC.

This clone came up a few times. This chain links TRBV4-2 with TRBJ1-2; TRBD1 matches 8 bases. With 0 bases clipped from V and 6 bases from J, the junction kept 3 bases outside the gene matches. CDR3 length: 14 amino acids. Germline CDR1 is LGHNA and CDR2 is YNFKEQ. The CDR3 is CASSQDDRGDGYTF. In DNA form, the CDR3 reads TGTGCCAGCAGCCAAGATGACAGGGGAGATGGCTACACCTTC.